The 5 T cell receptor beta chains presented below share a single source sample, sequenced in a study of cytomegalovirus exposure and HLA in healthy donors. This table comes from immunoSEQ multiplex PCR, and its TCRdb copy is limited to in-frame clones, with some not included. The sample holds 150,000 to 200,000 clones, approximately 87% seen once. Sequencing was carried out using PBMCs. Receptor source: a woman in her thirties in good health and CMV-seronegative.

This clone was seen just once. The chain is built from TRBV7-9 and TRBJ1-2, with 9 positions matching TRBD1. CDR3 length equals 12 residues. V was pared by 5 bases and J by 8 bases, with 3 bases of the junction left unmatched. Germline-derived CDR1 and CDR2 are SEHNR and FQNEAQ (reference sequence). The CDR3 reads CASSPDRGGYTF. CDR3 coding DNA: TGTGCCAGCAGCCCGGACAGGGGAGGCTACACCTTC.

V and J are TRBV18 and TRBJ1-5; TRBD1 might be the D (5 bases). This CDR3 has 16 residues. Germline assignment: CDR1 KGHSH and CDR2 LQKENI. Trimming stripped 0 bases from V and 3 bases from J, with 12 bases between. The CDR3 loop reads CASSPPLAGHNQPQHF. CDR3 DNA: TGTGCCAGCTCACCACCGTTGGCAGGGCACAATCAGCCCCAGCATTTT.

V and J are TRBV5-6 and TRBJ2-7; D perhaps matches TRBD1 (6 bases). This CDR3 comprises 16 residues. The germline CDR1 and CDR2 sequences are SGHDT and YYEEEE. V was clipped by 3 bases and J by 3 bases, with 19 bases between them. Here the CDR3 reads CASSSVGGSVFYEQYF. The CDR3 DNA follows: TGTGCCAGCAGCTCCGTTGGGGGCAGTGTCTTCTACGAGCAGTACTTC.

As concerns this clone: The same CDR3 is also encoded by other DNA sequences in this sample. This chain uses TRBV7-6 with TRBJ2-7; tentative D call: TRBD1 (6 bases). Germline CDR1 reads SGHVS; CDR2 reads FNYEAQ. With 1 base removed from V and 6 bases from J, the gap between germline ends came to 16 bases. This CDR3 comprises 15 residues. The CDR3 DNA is TGTGCCAGCAGCTTAGTGGGGACACAGGGCGGCGAGCAGTACTTC. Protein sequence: CASSLVGTQGGEQYF.

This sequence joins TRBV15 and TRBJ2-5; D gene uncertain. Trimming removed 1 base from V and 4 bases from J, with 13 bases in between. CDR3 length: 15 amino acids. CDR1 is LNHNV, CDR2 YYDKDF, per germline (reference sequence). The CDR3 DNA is TGTGCCACCAGCAGAGTTGTAGCCGTCGGAGAGACCCAGTACTTC. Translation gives CATSRVVAVGETQYF.